These 24 T cell receptor beta chains were sequenced from one sample in a study of CD8 T cells in Susac syndrome (dated by TCRdb to the late 2010s). Library construction relied on the immunoSEQ multiplex PCR assay. RNA was extracted using the RNeasy kit, and roughly 0.5 to 1 ug of the RNA was reverse transcribed with random hexamers. TCRdb reworked the public reads: Q25 trimming with fastp, MiXCR clone assembly, productive beta chains retained. Records with the same CDR3 protein are collapsed into one entry carrying the most frequent genes and DNA. The sample records 150,000 to 200,000 distinct CDR3 sequences, approximately 93% of which are singletons. Together, the top ten hold approximately 0.094% of the sample. Material for sequencing was CD4+ T cells from PBMCs. The receptor set was obtained from a human donor with multiple sclerosis.

In nucleotides, the CDR3 is TGTGCCAGCAGTTTGGGGGACAGAAATTACAATGAGCAGTTCTTC. Its protein product is CASSLGDRNYNEQFF. V gene TRBV28 combines with J gene TRBJ2-1, with 7 bases identical to TRBD1. The CDR3 covers 15 residues. Trimming removed 3 bases from V and 4 bases from J; junction bases left unmatched: 6. Germline assignment: CDR1 MDHEN and CDR2 SYDVKM.

This rearrangement joins TRBV11-2 to TRBJ1-6; D remains unclear. CDR1 and CDR2 (germline): SGHAT, FQNNGV. There are 16 residues in the CDR3. V lost 4 bases, J lost 10 bases, and 20 bases lay in between. The CDR3 DNA is TGTGCCAGCAGCTATACATCCGGGAACACCCAATCACCCCTCCACTTT. It is translated as CASSYTSGNTQSPLHF.

This sequence joins TRBV20-1 and TRBJ2-5; TRBD1 or TRBD2 may be the D gene (6 bases each). The CDR3 consists of 15 residues. Germline CDR1 reads DFQATT; CDR2 reads SNEGSKA (reference sequence). Trimming removed 6 bases at V and 2 bases at J, with 19 bases between. Here the CDR3 reads CSANDPRGPQETQYF. DNA for the CDR3: TGCAGTGCAAACGACCCACGGGGGCCTCAAGAGACCCAGTACTTC.

This chain joins TRBV18 and TRBJ2-7; D not resolved. The V and J ends lost 0 bases and 2 bases respectively, with 8 bases between them. The CDR3 is made up of 14 amino acids. Germline CDR1 is KGHSH and CDR2 is LQKENI. CDR3: CASSPPRSPYEQYF. CDR3 coding DNA: TGTGCCAGCTCACCACCGAGGTCCCCCTACGAGCAGTACTTC.

This chain joins TRBV12-3 or TRBV12-4 and TRBJ2-3; a possible D gene is TRBD2 (6 bases). This CDR3 has 14 amino acids. Trimming cost V 6 bases and J 4 bases, with 14 bases left between them. CDR3 sequence (DNA): TGTGCCAGCAGCCCACGACTAGATTCAGATACGCAGTATTTT. Amino acid sequence: CASSPRLDSDTQYF.

This clonotype is a singleton in its sample. The V gene is TRBV5-1, the J gene TRBJ1-1, with TRBD1 identical over 8 bases. The CDR3 covers 16 residues. CDR1 and CDR2 from the germline V gene are SGHRS and YFSETQ. J lost 6 bases, V lost 2 bases, and 12 bases had no gene match. The CDR3 reads CASSLIRTGRTSEAFF. The DNA for the CDR3 is TGCGCCAGCAGCTTAATACGGACAGGGCGAACGTCTGAAGCTTTCTTT.

The rearrangement joins TRBV28 to TRBJ2-1; 10 nucleotides line up with TRBD1. Germline CDR1 and CDR2: MDHEN and SYDVKM. The CDR3 consists of 15 residues. The V segment lost 6 bases and the J segment 5 bases; nucleotides outside the gene matches: 7. CDR3 protein: CASRTGQGINNEQFF. The DNA of the CDR3 is TGTGCCAGCAGGACGGGACAGGGGATAAACAATGAGCAGTTCTTC. The variable domain in full, with the rest retrieved from reference TRBV28 and TRBJ2-1, is DVKVTQSSRYLVKRTGEKVFLECVQDMDHENMFWYRQDPGLGLRLIYFSYDVKMKEKGDIPEGYSVSREKKERFSLILESASTNQTSMYLCASRTGQGINNEQFFGPGTRLTVL.

The chain uses TRBV2 and TRBJ1-4, with D unresolved. The CDR3 runs 14 residues. The V end lost 4 bases, the J end lost 5 bases, and 11 bases lay between the germline ends. Germline assignment: CDR1 SNHLY and CDR2 FYNNEI. The CDR3 DNA is TGTGCCAGCAGTGCCACGACTGTAAATGAAAAACTGTTTTTT. Protein sequence: CASSATTVNEKLFF.

The chain carries TRBV30 and TRBJ2-3, with TRBD2 matching over 11 bases. Per germline, CDR1 GTSNPN and CDR2 SVGIG (reference sequence). The V segment lost 0 bases and the J segment 1 base; nucleotides outside the gene matches: 15. This CDR3 has 20 residues. This CDR3 is CAWSVRRTSGPDRRTDTQYF. CDR3 nucleotide sequence: TGTGCCTGGAGTGTAAGGAGGACTAGCGGGCCCGATAGGCGCACAGATACGCAGTATTTT.

The chain employs TRBV10-2 and TRBJ2-5, with 9 nucleotides matching TRBD2. The CDR3 is 16 amino acids. CDR1 is WSHSY and CDR2 is SAAADI in the germline V gene. Trimming cost V 3 bases and J 4 bases; bases outside gene matches: 9. CDR3 in amino acids: CASSDGGGGVGETQYF. The CDR3 bases are TGCGCCAGCAGTGACGGCGGGGGGGGAGTAGGAGAGACCCAGTACTTC.

CDR3 nucleotide sequence: TGTGCCAGCAATGAGGGATACAATGAGCAGTTCTTC. The encoded protein is CASNEGYNEQFF. The V and J genes are TRBV6-2 or TRBV6-3 and TRBJ2-1, with D possibly matching TRBD2 (5 bases). The length of the CDR3 is 12 residues. The germline V gene has CDR1 MNHEY and CDR2 SVGEGT. Trimming removed 7 bases from V and 4 bases from J, with 8 bases in between.

This clonotype has a single count. DNA of the CDR3: TGTGCCAGCAGTTACCTGGACGCGGGAGGGAGCTACGAGCAGTACTTC. This encodes CASSYLDAGGSYEQYF. This chain joins TRBV6-5 and TRBJ2-7, with 9 positions matching TRBD2. This CDR3 is built from 16 residues. The ends lost 2 bases at V and 3 bases at J; junction bases unmatched: 8. Germline values: CDR1 MNHEY, CDR2 SVGAGI.

V is TRBV10-3 and J is TRBJ2-3, with D hard to call. This CDR3 spans 12 amino acids. With 1 base removed from V and 2 bases from J, the gap between germline ends came to 1 base. In germline, CDR1 is ENHRY, CDR2 SYGVKD. The CDR3 reads CAISEYTDTQYF. The CDR3 DNA follows: TGTGCCATCAGTGAGTACACAGATACGCAGTATTTT.

J is TRBJ2-5 and V is TRBV6-2 or TRBV6-3, with 9 bases identical to TRBD2. Germline trimming cut 8 bases from V and 5 bases from J; bases unmatched to any gene: 9. CDR1 is MNHEY, CDR2 SVGEGT, per germline. The CDR3 has 14 residues. The CDR3 DNA follows: TGTGCCAGCTCTTGGAGCGGGAGGCGGGAGACCCAGTACTTC. Translated, it gives CASSWSGRRETQYF.

The rearrangement uses TRBV5-6 and TRBJ2-7, with D uncertain. Germline CDR1 SGHDT, CDR2 YYEEEE. Trimming took off 2 bases at V and 0 bases at J, with 9 bases between the two ends. CDR3 size: 14 residues. DNA of the CDR3: TGTGCCAGCAGCTTTGCCTTGAGCTCCTACGAGCAGTACTTC. Its translation: CASSFALSSYEQYF.

The chain couples TRBV6-5 to TRBJ2-7; the match to TRBD1 covers 9 bases. Germline CDR1 and CDR2: MNHEY and SVGAGI. This CDR3 region has 15 residues. V gave up 6 bases and J gave up 4 bases; unmatched junction bases: 10. CDR3 sequence reads: CASRPRDRAQYEQYF. The CDR3 nucleotides are TGTGCCAGCAGGCCCCGGGACAGGGCTCAGTACGAGCAGTACTTC.

V gene TRBV7-6 combines with J gene TRBJ2-7; 9 bases are shared with TRBD1. The CDR3 consists of 19 residues. Trimming cost V 2 bases and J 3 bases; bases outside gene matches: 17. Germline lookup yields CDR1 SGHVS and CDR2 FNYEAQ. In nucleotides, the CDR3 is TGTGCCAGCAGCTTATCAACGGGTGGCACAGGGGGCTTATTCTACGAGCAGTACTTC. This gives the protein CASSLSTGGTGGLFYEQYF.

The chain joins TRBV20-1 to TRBJ2-1, with 10 bases matching TRBD2. The V gene end was trimmed by 0 bases and the J gene end by 6 bases; junction bases not matched to a gene: 5. The CDR3 has 15 residues. Per the germline V gene, CDR1 is DFQATT and CDR2 is SNEGSKA (reference sequence). Written as DNA, the CDR3 is TGCAGTGCTAGAGATTGGAGCGGGAGGGGCAATGAGCAGTTCTTC. Encoded protein: CSARDWSGRGNEQFF.

This clonotype was found once. The chain uses TRBV6-5 and TRBJ1-2, with TRBD1 identical over 10 bases. Germline V gives CDR1 MNHEY, CDR2 SVGAGI. J was trimmed by 7 bases and V by 6 bases; bases with no gene match: 8. The CDR3 contains 14 residues. The CDR3 region has the DNA TGTGCCAGCAGGCACAGGGACAGGGGTTTTGGCTACACCTTC. It translates to CASRHRDRGFGYTF.

The chain employs TRBV7-9 and TRBJ1-2, with D possibly being TRBD1 (6 bases). The V end was cut by 5 bases, the J end by 10 bases, with 14 bases between. CDR3 length equals 12 residues. Germline V CDR1 and CDR2: SEHNR, FQNEAQ (reference sequence). The CDR3 nucleotides are TGTGCCAGCAGCCAGGGGACGGAGTACTACACCTTC. Translated: CASSQGTEYYTF.

The chain employs TRBV6-1 and TRBJ2-1, with a weak D call TRBD2 (6 bases). The CDR3 consists of 16 residues. Germline V gene data show CDR1 as MNHNS and CDR2 as SASEGT. Trimming cost V 0 bases and J 2 bases, with 11 bases left between them. The CDR3 sequence: CASSEAMGLTYNEQFF. The CDR3 DNA reads as TGTGCCAGCAGTGAAGCTATGGGACTTACCTACAATGAGCAGTTCTTC.

V gene TRBV29-1 combines with J gene TRBJ2-5; 7 bases map to TRBD2. This CDR3 region has 12 residues. Germline V CDR1 and CDR2: SQVTM, ANQGSEA. The V segment lost 6 bases and the J segment 5 bases; nucleotides outside the gene matches: 6. CDR3 amino acids: CSVRQGGETQYF. In DNA form, the CDR3 reads TGCAGCGTCAGGCAGGGAGGGGAGACCCAGTACTTC.

V usage is TRBV28 and J usage is TRBJ2-1; TRBD2 might be the D (6 bases). Germline assignment: CDR1 MDHEN and CDR2 SYDVKM. This CDR3 region has 14 residues. Trimming stripped 7 bases from V and 9 bases from J, with 19 bases between. The CDR3 is CASTVAVNAGEQFF. The DNA of the CDR3 is TGTGCCAGCACCGTAGCGGTCAACGCGGGTGAGCAGTTCTTC.

The chain employs TRBV9 and TRBJ2-3, with 10 bases lining up with TRBD2. V was clipped by 4 bases and J by 3 bases; unmatched bases: 14. The CDR3 has 18 residues. The germline V gene has CDR1 SGDLS and CDR2 YYNGEE. The CDR3 spells CASSPHFSGGPMTDTQYF. The CDR3 region has the DNA TGTGCCAGCAGCCCACATTTTAGCGGGGGGCCGATGACAGATACGCAGTATTTT.